This TCR beta chain stems from a study of immune evolution from preneoplasia to lung adenocarcinoma listed by TCRdb under 2021. General notes on the study: HLA loss of heterozygosity was found in under 8.5% of AIS, 15% of MIA and less than 35% of ADC lesions, and in no AAH lesions. The study combined immune gene expression, TCR sequencing and multiplex immunofluorescence to profile immune contexture across lung adenocarcinoma precursors and invasive adenocarcinoma. Resected precursor lesions (AAH, AIS, MIA) and invasive adenocarcinomas were compared with paired morphologically normal lung tissue. Sample size was determined by specimen availability and not by a prior power calculation. The immune data were integrated with whole exome sequencing and methylation data obtained from the same cohort of nodules. The overall cohort was made up of nearly 55 patients with pulmonary nodules who had surgical resection. The TCR sequencing data were obtained from about 47 patients. According to the study, 90 to 130 samples went through TCR sequencing. POLYSOLVER was used to infer Class I HLA alleles from exome data, and LOHHLA was used to detect allele-specific HLA loss. The investigation overall reported the following: Because every patient came from Japan and China, how well the results apply to Western populations was uncertain. KRAS-mutant nodules showed the highest T cell clonality compared with EGFR-mutant or double wild-type lesions. Normal lung had the highest top T cell clone frequencies, which appeared to decline progressively from AAH through AIS, MIA and invasive adenocarcinoma. Normal lung showed the highest clonality, whereas later-stage lesions appeared to have higher T cell density and diversity but lower clonality. The findings were based on association rather than direct causation, and larger cohorts with long-term follow-up and longitudinal biopsies were deemed needed.

Patients underwent resection in Japan or China between the mid-2010s and the late 2010s. Two lung cancer pathologists independently reviewed H&E slides to confirm the histologic diagnosis of every case. For nucleic acid extraction, premalignant or tumor cells were enriched by macro-dissection following pathologic assessment. The AllPrep DNA/RNA FFPE Kit was used to isolate DNA from FFPE tissue. In the case of this clone: Its antigen target is currently unknown. The junction departs from germline at one end; a sequencing error may be responsible.

The CDR3 runs 13 residues from the cysteine to the phenylalanine. Of the read, only the CDR3 DNA is kept; its 39 bases are in frame from base 1. For CDR1 and CDR2, the germline V gene lists SGHNT and YENEEA. Using the immunoSEQ hsTCRbeta Kit, TCR beta CDR3 regions were sequenced from DNA. The paper's processing steps were these. TCR sequencing data were analysed with the ImmunoSEQ Analyzer. T cell clonality was defined as 1 minus Pielou's evenness, as computed on productive rearrangements. T cell diversity was measured with the inverse Simpson index on productive templates. T cell density was TCR beta template counts normalized to usable DNA, estimated by amplifying and sequencing housekeeping genes. TCR metrics were compared across histologic stages using two-sided Kruskal-Wallis tests. The immuneACCESS repertoire file appears here via TCRdb, limited to in-frame rearrangements. These files lack a portion of the clones; in checked studies, under half of the deficit traces to unresolved V genes, and the cause of the others is not known. Clonal size and the V and J genes are those of that table, whereas D and trimming came from the DNA. The sample table shows under 15,000 clones, and roughly 87% are seen once. The ten largest clones capture about 3% of the sample.

The chain joins TRBV11-3 to TRBJ1-4; 8 central bases correspond to TRBD1. The TCR comes from a donor older than 65 with lung adenocarcinoma. Sequenced material: FFPE lung adenocarcinoma in situ tissue. Reading the label with the study, this specimen's cell subset or site is: preinvasive adenocarcinoma in situ (AIS). The encoded CDR3 is CASSPTGVRKTVF. The DNA sequence is as follows: TGTGCCAGCAGCCCGACAGGGGTACGAAAAACTGTTTTT.